The rows below give T cell receptor beta chains drawn from one sample of a study of control samples from healthy donors and cancer patients. Assay: immunoSEQ multiplex PCR; the TCRdb copy retains only in-frame clones and omits some. The sample yields some 130,000 clones, 90% to 95% seen once. The sample comprised PBMCs. The receptor set was obtained from a middle-aged man with head and neck cancer. CDR3s include the opening cysteine and the closing phenylalanine or tryptophan. Fields, in order: clone size, D gene, J gene, V gene, CDR3 DNA, CDR3 protein. The D gene is left open where the match is weak. Part of the rows lack a size; the others show once, few, many or a class for expanded clones.

NA TRBD1 TRBJ2-2 TRBV19 TGTGCCAGTAGTCAGGGGGCCAAGATGAACACCGGGGAGCTGTTTTTT CASSQGAKMNTGELFF
NA NA TRBJ2-1 TRBV18 TGTGCCAGCTCACCGAGGGGCTCCTACAATGAGCAGTTCTTC CASSPRGSYNEQFF
once NA TRBJ2-7 TRBV6-1 TGTGCCAGCAGTGAATATAAGGTGAGCGCTATCTACGAGCAGTACTTC CASSEYKVSAIYEQYF
once NA TRBJ1-1 TRBV4-3 TGCGCCAGCAGACGATCCGACTTCACTGAAGCTTTCTTT CASRRSDFTEAFF
NA NA TRBJ2-3 TRBV7-9 TGTGCCAGCAGCTTTAAGGGGGGACGCACAGATACGCAGTATTTT CASSFKGGRTDTQYF
NA TRBD2 TRBJ2-7 TRBV4-1 TGCGCCAGCAGCCTAACTAGCGGGGCAACCTACGAGCAGTACTTC CASSLTSGATYEQYF
once NA TRBJ2-7 TRBV4-2 TGTGCCAGCAGCCAAGATATAGCAGGACAGCAGTACTTC CASSQDIAGQQYF
NA NA TRBJ1-1 TRBV29-1 TGCAGCGTTGATCTGAGGAGGACGGGGGCTTTCTTT CSVDLRRTGAFF
NA TRBD2 TRBJ2-3 TRBV3-1/TRBV3-2 TGTGCCAGCAGCATAAGGGTGGAGCGGGGGGGTCAGTTGGATACGCAGTATTTT CASSIRVERGGQLDTQYF
NA TRBD2 TRBJ2-5 TRBV29-1 TGCAGCGTTCTGGAGCGGGGGGCACAAGAGACCCAGTACTTC CSVLERGAQETQYF
NA NA TRBJ2-1 TRBV24-1 TGTGCCACCAGTGATAGGGGGCGGGGGAGCTCCTACAATGAGCAGTTCTTC CATSDRGRGSSYNEQFF
NA TRBD2 TRBJ2-1 TRBV2 TGTGCCAGCAGGCACTGGACTAGCGGGTCTAATGAGCAGTTCTTC CASRHWTSGSNEQFF
NA TRBD1 TRBJ1-6 TRBV11-2 TGTGCCAGCAGCCTTACAGACAGGGGAAATTCACCCCTCCACTTT CASSLTDRGNSPLHF
NA NA TRBJ2-3 TRBV29-1 TGCAGCGTTGGTGTCGGGAAAACAGATACGCAGTATTTT CSVGVGKTDTQYF
NA NA TRBJ2-2 TRBV19 TGTGCCAGTAGTATGGGCCGTGTCTTAGGGGAGCTGTTTTTT CASSMGRVLGELFF
NA NA TRBJ2-2 TRBV9 TGTGCCAGCAGCGTAGGTCTAGACACGACCGGGGAGCTGTTTTTT CASSVGLDTTGELFF
NA TRBD1 TRBJ2-7 TRBV7-9 TGTGCCAGCAGTCCGACCTGGGGACAGGGGAGCCACGAGCAGTACTTC CASSPTWGQGSHEQYF
NA NA TRBJ1-1 TRBV4-1 TGCGCCAGCAGCCAAGATGCGGAAGGGGTTGGCACTGAAGCTTTCTTT CASSQDAEGVGTEAFF
NA TRBD1 TRBJ1-2 TRBV6-4 TGTGCCAGCAGTGATCCCGGGACAGCAAACTATGGCTACACCTTC CASSDPGTANYGYTF
few NA TRBJ1-5 TRBV4-1 TGCGCCAGCAGCCAAGAAAGTCCACTAGACGTGTTGCCCCAGCATTTT CASSQESPLDVLPQHF
NA TRBD2 TRBJ2-2 TRBV5-8 TGTGCCAGCAGTCAGCGGGGGGCGACCAACACCGGGGAGCTGTTTTTT CASSQRGATNTGELFF
once NA TRBJ1-4 TRBV4-3 TGCGCCAGCAGCCTCAACGGGAGGGCTAATGAAAAACTGTTTTTT CASSLNGRANEKLFF
NA NA TRBJ1-1 TRBV6-6 TGTGCCAGCAGGGCCTCTACAGCGTTTTATGAAGCTTTCTTT CASRASTAFYEAFF
NA NA TRBJ2-3 TRBV27 TGTGCCAGCTCCTTAGCGGAGAGCACAGATACGCAGTATTTT CASSLAESTDTQYF
NA TRBD1 TRBJ1-1 TRBV30 TGTGCCTGGAGTGCGGGACAGGGTAACTCTGAAGCTTTCTTT CAWSAGQGNSEAFF
NA NA TRBJ1-5 TRBV6-5 TGTGCCAGCCGGCGGTTTGGAGGTCAGCCCCAGCATTTT CASRRFGGQPQHF
NA NA TRBJ2-1 TRBV7-3 TGTGCCAGCAGCTTAAGGGGAGACTACAATGAGCAGTTCTTC CASSLRGDYNEQFF
NA NA TRBJ2-6 TRBV6-5 TGTGCCAGCAGTTACTTCGGTGCTGGGGCCAACGTCCTGACTTTC CASSYFGAGANVLTF
NA NA TRBJ1-5 TRBV2 TGTGCCAGCGGCCAGGGGAGTCAGCCCCAGCATTTT CASGQGSQPQHF
NA NA TRBJ1-1 TRBV7-9 TGTGCCAGCAGCTTAGCGATTGAATTCACTGAAGCTTTCTTT CASSLAIEFTEAFF
NA TRBD2 TRBJ2-7 TRBV6-5 TGTGCCAGTTGGACGCGGGGGAACCCTACGAGGGAGCAGTACTTC CASWTRGNPTREQYF
NA NA TRBJ1-1 TRBV4-3 TGCGCCAGCAGCCAAGGGGGGACACCGGTTTACACTGAAGCTTTCTTT CASSQGGTPVYTEAFF
few TRBD1 TRBJ1-2 TRBV28 TGTGCCAGCAGTTCCTTCCGGACAGGGACCACAGGGGATTATGGCTACACCTTC CASSSFRTGTTGDYGYTF
NA NA TRBJ2-5 TRBV6-5 TGTGCCAGCTCCCCAGGGGGGCTAGGGGAGACCCAGTACTTC CASSPGGLGETQYF
NA TRBD1 TRBJ2-7 TRBV5-1 TGCGCCAGCAGCTTGGGCCCTAATCCTTCGACAGGGAGCTACGAGCAGTACTTC CASSLGPNPSTGSYEQYF
NA NA TRBJ1-6 TRBV18 TGTGCCAGCTCACCTTTAACAGGCTCCTATAATTCACCCCTCCACTTT CASSPLTGSYNSPLHF
once NA TRBJ1-1 TRBV27 TGTGCCAGCAGTTTCTCGGGCTCCACTGAAGCTTTCTTT CASSFSGSTEAFF
NA NA TRBJ2-7 TRBV6-2/TRBV6-3 TGTGCCAGCAGTTACGAGGCCTACGAGCAGTACTTC CASSYEAYEQYF
once NA TRBJ1-4 TRBV19 TGTGCCAGTAGGGCCCGGGGTCGAAATGAAAAACTGTTTTTT CASRARGRNEKLFF
NA NA TRBJ1-1 TRBV3-1/TRBV3-2 TGTGCCAGCAGCCAAGGGGAGACTGAAGCTTTCTTT CASSQGETEAFF
NA NA TRBJ1-2 TRBV19 TGTGCCAGTAGTAGTAGTAGTACTGCATATGGCTACACCTTC CASSSSSTAYGYTF
NA NA TRBJ1-5 TRBV4-2 TGTGCCAGCAGCCAAGATTGGGCGCAAAATCAGCCCCAGCATTTT CASSQDWAQNQPQHF
NA NA TRBJ1-5 TRBV6-2/TRBV6-3 TGTGCCAGCAGTCCGGACGGCTACTATCAGCCCCAGCATTTT CASSPDGYYQPQHF
once TRBD1 TRBJ1-2 TRBV5-6 TGTGCCAGCAGGCTCCTAGGACCAACAGGGGCGTATGGCTACACCTTC CASRLLGPTGAYGYTF
NA TRBD2 TRBJ2-1 TRBV29-1 TGCAGCACCCTTAGCGGGGGACCTTACAATGAGCAGTTCTTC CSTLSGGPYNEQFF
NA TRBD2 TRBJ2-4 TRBV6-2/TRBV6-3 TGTGCCAGCAGTTACATCACCGGCGGCGGGGGGGAGGGTGACATTCAGTACTTC CASSYITGGGGEGDIQYF
NA TRBD1 TRBJ1-1 TRBV9 TGTGCCAGCACTGCAGGGGGTACAGGGAACACTGAAGCTTTCTTT CASTAGGTGNTEAFF
NA TRBD2 TRBJ2-1 TRBV7-2 TGTGCCAGCAGCTTAGCGGCTAGCGGGGGGGCCTACAATGAGCAGTTCTTC CASSLAASGGAYNEQFF
NA NA TRBJ1-1 TRBV29-1 TGCAGCGTTAGGGTTAACACTGAAGCTTTCTTT CSVRVNTEAFF
NA TRBD2 TRBJ2-3 TRBV4-1 TGCGCCAGCAGCCAAGTGGGAGGGGTGCTAGCGGCCACAGATACGCAGTATTTT CASSQVGGVLAATDTQYF
NA NA TRBJ1-2 TRBV4-1 TGCGCCAGCAGCCAAGACATCAGGGTTCGTGGCTACACCTTC CASSQDIRVRGYTF
NA NA TRBJ2-7 TRBV4-1 TGCGCCAGCAGCCAAGAAGACAGAATTTTCTACGAGCAGTACTTC CASSQEDRIFYEQYF
NA NA TRBJ2-4 TRBV18 TGTGCCAGCTCAGGAACAGGAAACATTCAGTACTTC CASSGTGNIQYF
NA NA TRBJ2-2 TRBV20-1 TGCAGTGCTAGAGATACCGGGGAGCTGTTTTTT CSARDTGELFF
NA NA TRBJ1-1 TRBV6-5 TGTGCCAGCAGCGGGCCCGGTGGCACTGAAGCTTTCTTT CASSGPGGTEAFF
NA NA TRBJ1-1 TRBV4-1 TGCGCCAGCAGCCAAGAGGTGGGGACGAGGAACACTGAAGCTTTCTTT CASSQEVGTRNTEAFF
NA TRBD1 TRBJ1-3 TRBV6-5 TGTGCCAGCAGTTTCGGGACAGGGGGCTTTGCGGACACCATATATTTT CASSFGTGGFADTIYF